This T cell receptor (beta chain) was documented in a study of PD-1 blockade in classical Hodgkin lymphoma. About the research overall: Nivolumab was given intravenously to patients at 3 mg/kg every 2 weeks. Study results and caveats: CD4+ but not CD8+ TCR diversity rose significantly by C4D1. Newly diagnosed patients had baseline TCR diversity that was reportedly lower than that of healthy donors. Baseline diversity in complete responders resembled that of newly diagnosed patients.

All trial patients relapsed after autologous stem cell transplantation. The CDR3 runs 13 residues. Germline V lookup: CDR1 SGHRS, CDR2 YFSETQ. The V gene lost 3 bases and the J gene lost 4 bases, with 9 bases spanning the gap. Using immunoSEQ multiplex PCR, the repertoire was profiled, and TCRdb retains in-frame clones only, with some absent. Among roughly 60,000 clones listed, approximately 90% were seen once. Worth noting for this clone: Its antigen is unidentified.

This TCR was recovered from a human donor with classical Hodgkin lymphoma. The chain recombines TRBV5-1 with TRBJ2-3; D gene uncertain. This specimen consisted of peripheral blood mononuclear cells (PBMCs), obtained before the second cycle of nivolumab. CDR3: CASSSVLADTQYF. The CDR3 DNA reads TGCGCCAGCAGCTCGGTATTGGCAGATACGCAGTATTTT.